Shown below are 6 T cell receptor beta chains from a single sample sequenced in a study of T cell responses to AZD1222 COVID-19 vaccine. Using immunoSEQ multiplex PCR, the repertoire was profiled, and TCRdb retains in-frame clones only, with some absent. The sample yields approximately 150,000 clones, 85% to 95% seen once. The sample here was peripheral blood, taken on day 0 of AZD1222 vaccination. The receptors were gathered from an adult in good health.

This sequence joins TRBV28 and TRBJ2-7, with a possible D match to TRBD2 (6 bases). Per germline, CDR1 MDHEN and CDR2 SYDVKM. V was trimmed by 8 bases and J by 4 bases, leaving 9 bases between them. This CDR3 contains 11 residues. The CDR3 DNA sequence: TGTGCCAGCGGTGGGGGGTACGAGCAGTACTTC. Its translation is CASGGGYEQYF.

V and J are TRBV19 and TRBJ1-6, with 8 bases matching TRBD1. This CDR3 has 14 residues. Germline V gene data show CDR1 as LNHDA and CDR2 as SQIVND (reference sequence). V lost 6 bases to trimming and J lost 8 bases; unmatched junction nucleotides: 6. The chain's CDR3 is CASRLTGGDSPLHF. The CDR3 DNA follows: TGTGCCAGTAGACTTACAGGGGGGGATTCACCCCTCCACTTT.

The CDR3 spells CASSQDGQSSYNEQFF. CDR3 sequence (DNA): TGCGCCAGCAGCCAAGATGGGCAGAGCTCCTACAATGAGCAGTTCTTC. The chain couples TRBV4-1 to TRBJ2-1; D is unresolved. Looked up from germline, CDR1 is MGHRA and CDR2 is YSYEKL. V lost 0 bases, J lost 0 bases, and 9 bases lay in between. The CDR3 contains 16 residues.

This chain connects TRBV13 to TRBJ1-6; 8 bases line up with TRBD1. Germline assignment: CDR1 PRHDT and CDR2 FYEKMQ (reference sequence). This CDR3 comprises 15 residues. V lost 5 bases to trimming and J lost 11 bases; unmatched junction nucleotides: 11. As DNA, the CDR3 is TGTGCCAGCAGCAGGACAGGGTCTAAGCGGACACCCCTCCACTTT. Residues: CASSRTGSKRTPLHF.

The rearrangement joins TRBV28 to TRBJ1-6, with D unresolved. In germline, CDR1 is MDHEN, CDR2 SYDVKM. This CDR3 has 14 amino acids. V was cut by 3 bases and J by 8 bases, with 11 bases left in between. CDR3 loop: CASSLEGIYSPLHF. The CDR3 DNA reads as TGTGCCAGCAGTTTGGAGGGAATTTATTCACCCCTCCACTTT.

The V call is TRBV7-2, the J call TRBJ2-3, with 9 bases matching TRBD2. The germline V gene has CDR1 SGHTA and CDR2 FQGNSA. Germline trimming cut 5 bases from V and 4 bases from J; bases unmatched to any gene: 10. The CDR3 has 16 residues. CDR3 DNA sequence: TGTGCCAGCAGCCCAGGAGCGGGGGGAACCCCAGATACGCAGTATTTT. Amino acids: CASSPGAGGTPDTQYF.